The 17 T cell receptor beta chains below come from one sample, sequenced in a study of lymphopenia after photon versus proton radiotherapy. The method was immunoSEQ multiplex PCR; TCRdb's version includes in-frame clones alone and lacks a portion of them. The data contain more than 25,000 clones, approximately 88% of them singletons. The sample here was peripheral blood, taken from a patient treated with proton-based radiotherapy. Receptors were obtained from a woman aged 55-69 years with cholangiocarcinoma. Some clones in this sample may be carry-over from other donors' samples.

This rearrangement joins TRBV6-6 to TRBJ1-2, with TRBD1 matching 7 bases. CDR1 is MNHNY and CDR2 is SVGAGI in the germline V gene (reference sequence). The junction had 12 bases not matched to a gene; V was cut back by 9 bases and J by 8 bases. This CDR3 is built from 13 residues. The CDR3 sequence: CASGTGAFRGYTF. CDR3 in DNA: TGTGCCAGTGGAACAGGGGCCTTTCGGGGCTACACCTTC.

The rearrangement links TRBV25-1 to TRBJ1-1, with 10 bases matching TRBD1. Germline V lookup: CDR1 MGHDK, CDR2 SYGVNS. Trimming at V came to 5 bases and at J to 4 bases, leaving 7 bases not matched to a gene. The CDR3 runs 15 residues. CDR3 nucleotide sequence: TGTGCCAGCAGTAGACAGGGGGCGCTCCCCACTGAAGCTTTCTTT. It encodes CASSRQGALPTEAFF. The full variable domain, completed using reference TRBV25-1 and TRBJ1-1, is EADIYQTPRYLVIGTGKKITLECSQTMGHDKMYWYQQDPGMELHLIHYSYGVNSTEKGDLSSESTVSRIRTEHFPLTLESARPSHTSQYLCASSRQGALPTEAFFGQGTRLTVV.

The V and J genes are TRBV21-1 and TRBJ2-7; the table's D call of TRBD1 was not tested on the DNA. TRBV21-1 is marked as a pseudogene. This CDR3 contains 15 residues. The CDR3 DNA sequence: TGTGCCAGCAGCTCCCGGGACAGGCGCTCCTACGAGCAGTACTTC. Its translation is CASSSRDRRSYEQYF.

CDR3 amino acids: CASSLLNQPQHF. The CDR3 region has the DNA TGTGCCAGTAGTCTTCTCAATCAGCCCCAGCATTTT. The V and J genes are TRBV19 and TRBJ1-5; D is unresolved. The CDR3 covers 12 residues. Trimming cost V 5 bases and J 3 bases, with 5 bases left between them. Germline-derived CDR1 and CDR2 are LNHDA and SQIVND (reference sequence). The full variable domain, completed using reference TRBV19 and TRBJ1-5, is DGGITQSPKYLFRKEGQNVTLSCEQNLNHDAMYWYRQDPGQGLRLIYYSQIVNDFQKGDIAEGYSVSREKKESFPLTVTSAQKNPTAFYLCASSLLNQPQHFGDGTRLSIL.

The chain combines TRBV4-1 with TRBJ2-4; TRBD1 matches 7 bases. This CDR3 region has 14 residues. Germline CDR1 MGHRA, CDR2 YSYEKL. The V segment lost 1 base and the J segment 6 bases; nucleotides outside the gene matches: 3. CDR3 in DNA: TGCGCCAGCAGCCAAGGGGGGACAGCAAACATTCAGTACTTC. Protein sequence: CASSQGGTANIQYF.

J is TRBJ1-2 and V is TRBV27; 10 bases are a match to TRBD1. The trim removed 8 bases at V and 7 bases at J, leaving 7 bases unmatched. CDR1 is MNHEY and CDR2 is SMNVEV in the germline V gene (reference sequence). The CDR3 sequence is 13 residues long. The CDR3 loop reads CASGYRDRGGYTF. Written as DNA, the CDR3 is TGTGCCAGCGGCTATCGGGACAGGGGTGGCTACACCTTC.

The gene calls are TRBV28 and TRBJ1-2, with 8 bases aligning to TRBD1. J lost 6 bases, V lost 6 bases, and 6 bases had no gene match. Germline CDR1 reads MDHEN; CDR2 reads SYDVKM. The CDR3 has 13 residues. The CDR3 is CASSPDRGNGYTF. The CDR3 bases are TGTGCCAGCAGCCCCGACAGGGGAAATGGCTACACCTTC.

CDR3 residues: CATSGGASGGEQYF. Written as DNA, the CDR3 is TGTGCCACCAGCGGGGGGGCAAGCGGGGGAGAGCAGTACTTC. The rearrangement links TRBV15 to TRBJ2-7, with 8 bases identical to TRBD2. With 5 bases clipped from V and 7 bases from J, the junction kept 10 bases outside the gene matches. This CDR3 is 14 amino acids long. Germline lookup yields CDR1 LNHNV and CDR2 YYDKDF (reference sequence).

The chain has TRBV7-8 and TRBJ1-5; 7 bases line up with TRBD1. CDR1 is SGHVS, CDR2 FQNEAQ, per germline. CDR3 length equals 15 residues. After removal of 4 bases from V and 4 bases from J, the junction contained 7 bases not matched to a gene. The CDR3 DNA is TGTGCCAGCAGCTCGGACAGGCAGGGTAATCAGCCCCAGCATTTT. Translation gives CASSSDRQGNQPQHF.

This clone has just one count. The chain links TRBV2 to TRBJ1-5, with a tentative D call TRBD1 (5 bases). Germline lookup yields CDR1 SNHLY and CDR2 FYNNEI. Trimming shortened V by 6 bases and J by 4 bases, and 10 bases separated the two germline ends. This CDR3 region has 13 residues. The CDR3 sequence is CASRGEVNQPQHF. The DNA for the CDR3 is TGTGCCAGCAGAGGGGAGGTGAATCAGCCCCAGCATTTT.

V and J are TRBV19 and TRBJ2-7; 8 bases map to TRBD1. The CDR3 is made up of 12 amino acids. Germline CDR1 and CDR2: LNHDA and SQIVND (reference sequence). The V and J ends lost 4 bases and 8 bases, in that order; junction bases with no gene match: 4. The CDR3 DNA sequence: TGTGCCAGTAGTACCAGACAGGGGAAGCAGTACTTC. It is translated as CASSTRQGKQYF.

This chain connects TRBV14 to TRBJ2-5, with 8 bases identical to TRBD2. Trimming took 4 bases from V and 5 from J; bases not matched to a gene: 9. The CDR3 contains 15 residues. Looked up from germline, CDR1 is SGHDN and CDR2 is FVKESK. The CDR3: CASSPRGGRYETQYF. The CDR3 DNA follows: TGTGCCAGCAGCCCTCGGGGGGGCCGATACGAGACCCAGTACTTC.

The CDR3 nucleotides read TGTGCCAGCAGCACCCGGAGCTACAATGAGCAGTTCTTC. Translated, it gives CASSTRSYNEQFF. The chain has TRBV11-3 and TRBJ2-1; D remains ambiguous. This CDR3 is 13 amino acids long. Looked up from germline, CDR1 is SGHNT and CDR2 is YENEEA. Trimming removed 5 bases from V and 3 bases from J, with 8 bases in between.

This chain links TRBV7-2 with TRBJ2-5; D may be TRBD1 or TRBD2 (5 bases each). The CDR3 sequence is 14 residues long. V was pared by 1 base and J by 0 bases, with 6 bases between. Germline CDR1 SGHTA, CDR2 FQGNSA. The CDR3 DNA sequence: TGTGCCAGCAGCTTAGGGGGGAACCAAGAGACCCAGTACTTC. It yields the protein CASSLGGNQETQYF.

The chain joins TRBV7-2 to TRBJ2-1; the D call may be TRBD1 or TRBD2 (6 bases each). The CDR3 spans 15 residues. CDR1 is SGHTA, CDR2 FQGNSA, per germline. V lost 5 bases and J lost 6, with 17 bases in between. The CDR3 here is CASSQRRGVGNEQFF. Written as DNA, the CDR3 is TGTGCCAGCAGCCAGAGGAGGGGGGTCGGCAATGAGCAGTTCTTC.

The chain couples TRBV7-9 to TRBJ2-7, with 8 bases lining up with TRBD2. The CDR3 contains 16 residues. Germline-derived CDR1 and CDR2 are SEHNR and FQNEAQ (reference sequence). V shed 5 bases, J shed 2 bases, and the junction held 11 bases outside the gene matches. The CDR3 DNA is TGTGCCAGCAGCCCGAGCCGCGGGAGGCTTACCTACGAGCAGTACTTC. Translating it yields CASSPSRGRLTYEQYF. The whole variable domain, remainder taken from reference TRBV7-9 and TRBJ2-7, is DTGVSQNPRHKITKRGQNVTFRCDPISEHNRLYWYRQTLGQGPEFLTYFQNEAQLEKSRLLSDRFSAERPKGSFSTLEIQRTEQGDSAMYLCASSPSRGRLTYEQYFGPGTRLTVT.

The chain has TRBV10-2 and TRBJ1-1, with D hard to call. This CDR3 region has 13 residues. V lost 8 bases and J lost 2, with 12 bases in between. CDR1 WSHSY and CDR2 SAAADI come from the germline V gene. The CDR3 sequence: CASVFSENTEAFF. The DNA for the CDR3 is TGCGCCAGCGTCTTTTCGGAAAACACTGAAGCTTTCTTT.